The TCR beta chain described here comes from a study of cytomegalovirus exposure and HLA in healthy donors. General study findings and limits: Presence/absence analysis assumed near-uniform sequencing depth across donors. Association of a missense DCLRE1C variant with TCR beta V- and J-gene trimming was reported in a later analysis. By HLA locus, TCR association rates varied in a later analysis, with DRB1 showing the most and HLA-C the fewest.

As for this clone: Antigen specificity is unknown.

Primers for the PCR totalled 60 Vbeta and 13 Jbeta. TCRdb keeps only in-frame clones here, not all; method: immunoSEQ multiplex PCR. This sample contains around 100,000 clones. Participants comprised healthy donors of bone marrow. This CDR3 region has 15 residues. Trimming took 2 bases from V and 1 from J, leaving 8 bases between them. Per germline, CDR1 WNHNN and CDR2 SYGVQD (reference sequence). The chain employs TRBV10-1 and TRBJ2-2; no firm D call. The origin of this receptor is a man aged 35-49 years in good health and CMV-seronegative. Sequencing was carried out using PBMCs. This CDR3 reads CASSERPGNTGELFF. CDR3 coding DNA: TGCGCCAGCAGTGAGAGGCCAGGGAACACCGGGGAGCTGTTTTTT.